These 16 T cell receptor beta chains share one sample of origin, sequenced in a study of regulatory T cells in long-lasting Graves disease. Arm-PCR of CDR3 regions and iRepertoire HTBI primers were used to build TCR beta libraries. TCRdb passed the multiplex PCR reads through MiXCR, listing each CDR3 protein once. Of around 460,000 distinct CDR3 sequences detected, roughly a fifth appear once; the ten largest clones hold around 7%. Time point in this sample: persistent/refractory GD, antithyroid drugs over 5 years with positive TRAb. Generation of the TCR library employed RNA extracted from PBMCs. This sample comprised peripheral blood mononuclear cells (PBMCs), obtained when the disease was refractory, from a patient treated with antithyroid drugs. The source is a female donor with Graves disease.

The rearrangement uses TRBV2 and TRBJ2-2; maybe TRBD1 (6 bases). Germline assignment: CDR1 SNHLY and CDR2 FYNNEI. V shed 10 bases and J shed 7 bases, with 16 bases lying between them. The CDR3 has 13 residues. The CDR3 loop is CAKRGSHGGELFF. Written as DNA, the CDR3 is TGTGCCAAGAGGGGGTCCCACGGCGGGGAGCTGTTTTTT.

This clonotype came up many times. J is TRBJ2-7 and V is TRBV7-9; 11 bases map to TRBD2. CDR3 size: 15 residues. CDR1 is SEHNR, CDR2 FQNEAQ, per germline (reference sequence). The J segment lost 1 base and the V segment lost 5 bases, leaving 4 bases of the junction unmatched. This chain's CDR3 is CASSLTSGMSYEQYF. CDR3 DNA: TGTGCCAGCAGCCTGACTAGCGGGATGTCCTACGAGCAGTACTTC.

The chain joins TRBV28 to TRBJ2-3; 9 nucleotides line up with TRBD1. V shed 4 bases and J 3 bases; nucleotides not matched to a gene: 5. CDR1 MDHEN and CDR2 SYDVKM come from the germline V gene. The CDR3 runs 15 residues. The CDR3 protein is CASSSPGTGTDTQYF. CDR3 nucleotide sequence: TGTGCCAGCAGTTCCCCCGGGACAGGGACAGATACGCAGTATTTT.

This clonotype was observed many times. The rearrangement uses TRBV20-1 and TRBJ1-4; D gene uncertain. The V gene's germline CDR1 is DFQATT and CDR2 SNEGSKA (reference sequence). V dropped 0 bases and J dropped 8 bases, with 16 bases sitting between them. The CDR3 sequence is 15 residues long. CDR3 bases: TGCAGTGCTAGAGATGCGGGGAGGAATGACGAAAAACTGTTTTTT. Translated, it gives CSARDAGRNDEKLFF.

The V gene is TRBV7-9, the J gene TRBJ2-7, with 11 bases that match TRBD2. The CDR3 consists of 16 residues. After removal of 5 bases from V and 1 base from J, the junction contained 7 bases not matched to a gene. Germline-derived CDR1 and CDR2 are SEHNR and FQNEAQ (reference sequence). The CDR3 reads CASSLIRLAGSYEQYF. The CDR3 nucleotides are TGTGCCAGCAGCCTGATCCGACTAGCGGGGTCCTACGAGCAGTACTTC.

There are many counts of this clonotype. This chain connects TRBV11-3 to TRBJ2-7; D gene unclear. V was trimmed by 1 base and J by 3 bases, leaving 10 bases between them. Germline CDR1 and CDR2: SGHNT and YENEEA. CDR3 length: 14 amino acids. The CDR3 DNA follows: TGTGCCAGCAGCTTAGGGGCTCTGGGCTACGAGCAGTACTTC. This gives the protein CASSLGALGYEQYF.

This clonotype was recorded at least ten times. The rearrangement links TRBV6-2 or TRBV6-3 to TRBJ1-4; D possibly corresponds to TRBD1 (6 bases). The V gene lost 3 bases and the J gene lost 4 bases, with 12 bases spanning the gap. CDR3 length equals 15 residues. Germline loops: CDR1 MNHEY, CDR2 SVGEGT. CDR3 nucleotides: TGTGCCAGCAGTTATTCGACAGGCCTTAATGAAAAACTGTTTTTT. As protein: CASSYSTGLNEKLFF.

The chain carries TRBV20-1 and TRBJ2-3; no clear D gene. There are 15 residues in the CDR3. Germline CDR1 DFQATT, CDR2 SNEGSKA (reference sequence). V lost 6 bases and J 3 bases, leaving 19 bases between the germline ends. The CDR3 sequence is CSAPVGGSKTDTQYF. As DNA, the CDR3 is TGCAGTGCCCCGGTTGGTGGATCCAAAACAGATACGCAGTATTTT.

This clonotype was observed a handful of times. The chain couples TRBV7-9 to TRBJ2-1; 13 bases map to TRBD2. V shed 5 bases and J 8 bases; nucleotides not matched to a gene: 9. Germline assignment: CDR1 SEHNR and CDR2 FQNEAQ (reference sequence). The CDR3 covers 16 residues. The CDR3, as DNA: TGTGCCAGCAGCACAGGACTAGCGGGAGCGGGCGATGAGCAGTTCTTC. It specifies CASSTGLAGAGDEQFF.

V is TRBV10-3 and J is TRBJ2-7, with TRBD1 as a possible D gene (7 bases). The CDR3 extends over 13 amino acids. Trimming cost V 8 bases and J 6 bases, with 17 bases left between them. Germline values: CDR1 ENHRY, CDR2 SYGVKD. CDR3 protein: CAIQGQEGGEQYF. The DNA of the CDR3 is TGTGCCATCCAAGGACAGGAGGGCGGCGAGCAGTACTTC.

Only a few counts were recorded for this clonotype. The chain has TRBV9 and TRBJ1-2; possible D gene TRBD1, 6 bases. V dropped 8 bases and J dropped 5 bases, with 19 bases sitting between them. This CDR3 is built from 14 residues. Germline V gene data show CDR1 as SGDLS and CDR2 as YYNGEE. Here the CDR3 DNA reads TGTGCCAGTGGTGATGGGGGGCGTTGGTATGGCTACACCTTC. Its protein product is CASGDGGRWYGYTF.

V is TRBV5-1 and J is TRBJ1-3; tentatively, D is TRBD1 (6 bases). The CDR3 covers 16 residues. V lost 0 bases to trimming and J lost 3 bases, with 13 bases between them. In germline, CDR1 is SGHRS, CDR2 YFSETQ. The CDR3 is CASSLAGTRGGNTIYF. The CDR3 nucleotides are TGCGCCAGCAGCTTGGCAGGGACAAGAGGTGGAAACACCATATATTTT.

This clonotype has a count of ten or more. This rearrangement joins TRBV30 to TRBJ2-5; 10 bases line up with TRBD2. J was trimmed by 0 bases and V by 1 base; bases with no gene match: 2. The CDR3 is 15 amino acids. Germline assignment: CDR1 GTSNPN and CDR2 SVGIG (reference sequence). In DNA form, the CDR3 reads TGTGCCTGGAGTGCACTAGCGGGACACCAAGAGACCCAGTACTTC. Translating gives CAWSALAGHQETQYF.

This clonotype has at least ten counts. The chain employs TRBV28 and TRBJ2-7; 7 nucleotides line up with TRBD2. The CDR3 has 15 residues. V lost 1 base and J lost 4; bases outside the gene matches: 7. The V gene's germline CDR1 is MDHEN and CDR2 SYDVKM. This CDR3 is CASSLYAGVVYEQYF. In DNA, the CDR3 is TGTGCCAGCAGTTTATATGCGGGAGTTGTTTACGAGCAGTACTTC.

This clonotype was observed many times. The gene calls are TRBV12-3 or TRBV12-4 and TRBJ2-7, with 7 bases identical to TRBD1. After removal of 5 bases from V and 3 bases from J, the junction contained 10 bases not matched to a gene. This CDR3 has 15 amino acids. The CDR3 nucleotides are TGTGCCAGCAGTCGCACAGGGGTTGCCCTCTACGAGCAGTACTTC. This translates into CASSRTGVALYEQYF.

In the case of this clonotype: A much bigger clone sits one base away, suggesting this may be a read error. The chain recombines TRBV28 with TRBJ2-2; 10 bases match TRBD1. CDR3 length: 17 amino acids. Germline loops: CDR1 MDHEN, CDR2 SYDVKM. CDR3: CASSGLPGQGSTGKLFF. The CDR3 region has the DNA TGTGCCAGCAGTGGCTTGCCGGGACAGGGGAGCACCGGGAAGCTGTTTTTT.